Listed below are T cell receptor beta chains from one sample, sequenced in a study of Tregs in tolerant kidney transplant recipients. Repertoires were generated with immunoSEQ multiplex PCR, while TCRdb's copy carries only in-frame clones and drops some. Of 80,000 to 90,000 clones in the sample, over 85% were seen once. Sequenced material: CD8+ T cells from blood. These receptors all come from a human donor in good health. The CDR3 runs from the conserved cysteine through the conserved F or W. The order of the fields is CDR3 length, J gene, D gene, V gene, clone size, CDR3 DNA, CDR3 protein. A D gene is named only where the DNA matches it firmly. The size field is filled for only some rows; it gives once, few, many or a size class.

len: 16
j_gene: TRBJ2-7
d_gene: TRBD1
v_gene: TRBV15
abundance: once
CDR3nt: TGTGCCACCAGCAGAGATCGAGGGACAGGGTCCTACGAGCAGTACTTC
CDR3aa: CATSRDRGTGSYEQYF

len: 15
j_gene: TRBJ2-1
d_gene: TRBD2
v_gene: TRBV6-5
abundance: .
CDR3nt: TGTGCCAGCAGTTACGGCGGGGGGTCGTACAATGAGCAGTTCTTC
CDR3aa: CASSYGGGSYNEQFF

len: 14
j_gene: TRBJ2-3
d_gene: .
v_gene: TRBV7-8
abundance: .
CDR3nt: TGTGCCAGCATCCGGGACACTCGCACAGATACGCAGTATTTT
CDR3aa: CASIRDTRTDTQYF

len: 14
j_gene: TRBJ2-7
d_gene: .
v_gene: TRBV11-1
abundance: .
CDR3nt: TGTGCCAGCAGCCCTCCCCTTCGGGTCTACGAGCAGTACTTC
CDR3aa: CASSPPLRVYEQYF

len: 13
j_gene: TRBJ1-2
d_gene: .
v_gene: TRBV5-8
abundance: .
CDR3nt: TGTGCCAGCAGCATGCGCGTCGTCCTGGACAGACCCTTC
CDR3aa: CASSMRVVLDRPF

len: 13
j_gene: TRBJ2-5
d_gene: .
v_gene: TRBV4-1
abundance: .
CDR3nt: TGCGCCAGCAGCTCACGATACCAAGAGACCCAGTACTTC
CDR3aa: CASSSRYQETQYF

len: 13
j_gene: TRBJ2-2
d_gene: .
v_gene: TRBV30
abundance: .
CDR3nt: TGTGCCGGAGATCCCGCAGGGGCCGGGGAGCTGTTTTTT
CDR3aa: CAGDPAGAGELFF

len: 16
j_gene: TRBJ1-2
d_gene: .
v_gene: TRBV6-4
abundance: once
CDR3nt: TGTGCCAGCAGTGAAGAAACAGGGAAATCCGGCTATGGCTACACCTTC
CDR3aa: CASSEETGKSGYGYTF

len: 13
j_gene: TRBJ1-2
d_gene: .
v_gene: TRBV14
abundance: .
CDR3nt: TGTGCCAGCAGCCAAGATCTTGTCTATGGCTACACCTTC
CDR3aa: CASSQDLVYGYTF

len: 14
j_gene: TRBJ2-7
d_gene: .
v_gene: TRBV7-8
abundance: .
CDR3nt: TGTGCCAGCAGCTTCCCTGACACGTTTTACGAGCAGTACTTC
CDR3aa: CASSFPDTFYEQYF

len: 20
j_gene: TRBJ2-7
d_gene: .
v_gene: TRBV21-1
abundance: .
CDR3nt: TGTGCCAGCAGCAAAGGGGACAGGGGGCCTGCCCCGAGCAGACCCTACGAGCAGTACTTC
CDR3aa: CASSKGDRGPAPSRPYEQYF

len: 17
j_gene: TRBJ2-2
d_gene: .
v_gene: TRBV21-1
abundance: .
CDR3nt: TGTGCCAGGGGAGAGGGCCGGGGCCAGGGGCACACCGGGGAGCTGTTTTTT
CDR3aa: CARGEGRGQGHTGELFF

len: 14
j_gene: TRBJ2-7
d_gene: TRBD1
v_gene: TRBV10-2
abundance: .
CDR3nt: TGCGCCAGCAGGGGGGACAGGGGGTCCTACGAGCAGTACTTC
CDR3aa: CASRGDRGSYEQYF

len: 14
j_gene: TRBJ1-6
d_gene: .
v_gene: TRBV4-1
abundance: .
CDR3nt: TGCGCCAGCAGCCAAGGCCTCACAGAGCGACCCCTCCACTTT
CDR3aa: CASSQGLTERPLHF

len: 14
j_gene: TRBJ2-5
d_gene: .
v_gene: TRBV4-1
abundance: once
CDR3nt: TGCGCCAGCAGCTACCGGACAGTCCAAGAGACCCAGTACTTC
CDR3aa: CASSYRTVQETQYF

len: 15
j_gene: TRBJ1-4
d_gene: TRBD1
v_gene: TRBV30
abundance: few
CDR3nt: TGTGCCTGGAAAAACCCCGGGACAGGATATGAAAAACTGTTTTTT
CDR3aa: CAWKNPGTGYEKLFF

len: 20
j_gene: TRBJ1-3
d_gene: TRBD1
v_gene: TRBV9
abundance: .
CDR3nt: TGTGCCAGCAGCGGAGAAGTAGCCCCAGACAGGGGGATCTCTGGAAACACCATATATTTT
CDR3aa: CASSGEVAPDRGISGNTIYF

len: 13
j_gene: TRBJ1-1
d_gene: .
v_gene: TRBV6-1
abundance: .
CDR3nt: TGTGCCAGCAGTGAGGCGAGACCCATTGAAGCTTTCTTT
CDR3aa: CASSEARPIEAFF

len: 15
j_gene: TRBJ1-4
d_gene: TRBD1
v_gene: TRBV7-9
abundance: .
CDR3nt: TGTGCCAGCAGGATACAGGGGTCAACTAATGAAAAACTGTTTTTT
CDR3aa: CASRIQGSTNEKLFF

len: 17
j_gene: TRBJ2-5
d_gene: TRBD2
v_gene: TRBV15
abundance: .
CDR3nt: TGTGCCACCAGCAGAGAAATAGCGGGAGGGCCGGAAGAGACCCAGTACTTC
CDR3aa: CATSREIAGGPEETQYF

len: 14
j_gene: TRBJ1-2
d_gene: .
v_gene: TRBV5-1
abundance: once
CDR3nt: TGCGCCAGCAGGTGGGCAGCCGAGGACTATGGCTACACCTTC
CDR3aa: CASRWAAEDYGYTF

len: 13
j_gene: TRBJ2-1
d_gene: .
v_gene: TRBV7-7
abundance: .
CDR3nt: TGTGCTAGCAGCCTCGGGAGCTACAATGAGCAGTTCTTC
CDR3aa: CASSLGSYNEQFF

len: 13
j_gene: TRBJ2-4
d_gene: .
v_gene: TRBV30
abundance: .
CDR3nt: TGTGCCTGGTGTCTAGCGAACAAAAACATTCAGTACTTC
CDR3aa: CAWCLANKNIQYF

len: 13
j_gene: TRBJ2-1
d_gene: .
v_gene: TRBV7-9
abundance: .
CDR3nt: TGTGCCAGCAGCTTTCTCACCTACAATGAGCAGTTCTTC
CDR3aa: CASSFLTYNEQFF

len: 14
j_gene: TRBJ2-5
d_gene: .
v_gene: TRBV13
abundance: once
CDR3nt: TGTGCCAGCAGCTTTAGGGGGACTCAAGAGACCCAGTACTTC
CDR3aa: CASSFRGTQETQYF

len: 19
j_gene: TRBJ1-4
d_gene: TRBD1
v_gene: TRBV2
abundance: .
CDR3nt: TGTGCCAGCAGTGAGTTCCGGGACAGGGGTTTCACAACTAATGAAAAACTGTTTTTT
CDR3aa: CASSEFRDRGFTTNEKLFF

len: 14
j_gene: TRBJ1-2
d_gene: TRBD1
v_gene: TRBV7-8
abundance: .
CDR3nt: TGTGCCAGCAGCTACCCCGGGACAGGCGATGGCTACACCTTC
CDR3aa: CASSYPGTGDGYTF

len: 14
j_gene: TRBJ2-7
d_gene: .
v_gene: TRBV7-8
abundance: once
CDR3nt: TGTGCCAGCAGCTCCGGCGTCTCCCCCTACGAGCAGTACTTC
CDR3aa: CASSSGVSPYEQYF

len: 13
j_gene: TRBJ2-1
d_gene: .
v_gene: TRBV6-5
abundance: .
CDR3nt: TGTGCCAGCAGTTACTCGGATGGGAATGAGCAGTTCTTC
CDR3aa: CASSYSDGNEQFF

len: 15
j_gene: TRBJ1-1
d_gene: TRBD1
v_gene: TRBV29-1
abundance: .
CDR3nt: TGCAGCGTCGCGGACAGGGGCAGAATGAACACTGAAGCTTTCTTT
CDR3aa: CSVADRGRMNTEAFF

len: 14
j_gene: TRBJ1-5
d_gene: .
v_gene: TRBV7-9
abundance: few
CDR3nt: TGTGCCAGCAGCTTAGGGGACTCAAATCAGCCCCAGCATTTT
CDR3aa: CASSLGDSNQPQHF

len: 15
j_gene: TRBJ1-2
d_gene: .
v_gene: TRBV4-1
abundance: .
CDR3nt: TGCGCCAGCAGCCAAGGGTGGCAAAACAACTATGGCTACACCTTC
CDR3aa: CASSQGWQNNYGYTF

len: 13
j_gene: TRBJ1-1
d_gene: .
v_gene: TRBV30
abundance: .
CDR3nt: TGTGCCTGGAGTAGCGGGACGCCTACTGAAGCTTTCTTT
CDR3aa: CAWSSGTPTEAFF

len: 17
j_gene: TRBJ2-6
d_gene: .
v_gene: TRBV5-4
abundance: .
CDR3nt: TGTGCCAGCAGCTTGCTGGACTCCTTCTCTGGGGCCAACGTCCTGACTTTC
CDR3aa: CASSLLDSFSGANVLTF

len: 15
j_gene: TRBJ2-3
d_gene: TRBD2
v_gene: TRBV7-8
abundance: .
CDR3nt: TGTGCCAGCAGCTTTATAGCGGGGGGTACAGATACGCAGTATTTT
CDR3aa: CASSFIAGGTDTQYF

len: 16
j_gene: TRBJ1-5
d_gene: .
v_gene: TRBV5-1
abundance: .
CDR3nt: TGCGCCAGCAGCTTGGGCGTTGACGGGTTCAATCAGCCCCAGCATTTT
CDR3aa: CASSLGVDGFNQPQHF

len: 14
j_gene: TRBJ2-2
d_gene: TRBD2
v_gene: TRBV6-4
abundance: medium-sized
CDR3nt: TGTGCCAGCAGTGACTCTAGCGGGACCGGGGAGCTGTTTTTT
CDR3aa: CASSDSSGTGELFF

len: 12
j_gene: TRBJ1-1
d_gene: .
v_gene: TRBV29-1
abundance: once
CDR3nt: TGCAGCGCCCTCCACGGGGAGACTGAAGCTTTCTTT
CDR3aa: CSALHGETEAFF

len: 16
j_gene: TRBJ1-1
d_gene: .
v_gene: TRBV6-1
abundance: .
CDR3nt: TGTGCCAGCAGTGAAGCGCTTCGGGGGTTGAACACTGAAGCTTTCTTT
CDR3aa: CASSEALRGLNTEAFF

len: 15
j_gene: TRBJ1-5
d_gene: TRBD1
v_gene: TRBV12-5
abundance: .
CDR3nt: TGTGCTAGTGGTTTCCTCACAGGGGGCGACCAGCCCCAGCATTTT
CDR3aa: CASGFLTGGDQPQHF

len: 15
j_gene: TRBJ1-3
d_gene: .
v_gene: TRBV9
abundance: .
CDR3nt: TGTGCCAGCAGCGTGGGCTCAAGCTCTGGAAACACCATATATTTT
CDR3aa: CASSVGSSSGNTIYF

len: 18
j_gene: TRBJ2-7
d_gene: TRBD1
v_gene: TRBV10-2
abundance: .
CDR3nt: TGCGCCAGCAGCAGGACAGGGGGCGCAGGTAGGGAGCCCTACGAGCAGTACTTC
CDR3aa: CASSRTGGAGREPYEQYF

len: 18
j_gene: TRBJ2-3
d_gene: .
v_gene: TRBV21-1
abundance: .
CDR3nt: TGTGCCAGCAGCAAAGCGGGAGGGAGGACAGGGTGTACAGATACGCAGTATTTT
CDR3aa: CASSKAGGRTGCTDTQYF

len: 14
j_gene: TRBJ2-7
d_gene: TRBD1
v_gene: TRBV2
abundance: .
CDR3nt: TGTGCCACCCGAGCCGGGACAGGGGCCTACGAGCAGTACTTC
CDR3aa: CATRAGTGAYEQYF

len: 13
j_gene: TRBJ2-7
d_gene: .
v_gene: TRBV5-6
abundance: .
CDR3nt: TGTGCCAGCAGCTTATTCCCAGCCTACGAGCAGTACTTC
CDR3aa: CASSLFPAYEQYF

len: 12
j_gene: TRBJ2-1
d_gene: .
v_gene: TRBV27
abundance: .
CDR3nt: TGTGCCATCCGCCTTTCCTACAATGAGCAGTTCTTC
CDR3aa: CAIRLSYNEQFF

len: 18
j_gene: TRBJ1-6
d_gene: .
v_gene: TRBV4-1
abundance: .
CDR3nt: TGCGCCAGCAGCCAAGATGCCCTTTCTAGCTCCTATAATTCACCCCTCCACTTT
CDR3aa: CASSQDALSSSYNSPLHF

len: 15
j_gene: TRBJ1-5
d_gene: TRBD1
v_gene: TRBV10-3
abundance: .
CDR3nt: TGTGCCATCAGTGATGGGACAGTTAGCAATCAGCCCCAGCATTTT
CDR3aa: CAISDGTVSNQPQHF

len: 15
j_gene: TRBJ2-7
d_gene: TRBD1
v_gene: TRBV7-2
abundance: .
CDR3nt: TGTGCCAGCAGCCCATGGGACAGGCCCTCCTACGAGCAGTACTTC
CDR3aa: CASSPWDRPSYEQYF

len: 14
j_gene: TRBJ2-5
d_gene: TRBD1
v_gene: TRBV6-5
abundance: .
CDR3nt: TGTGCCAGCAGTACAGGGGACGAACAAGAGACCCAGTACTTC
CDR3aa: CASSTGDEQETQYF

len: 12
j_gene: TRBJ1-1
d_gene: .
v_gene: TRBV11-2
abundance: .
CDR3nt: TGTGCCAGCAGCTTAGATTTGGCTTGGGCTTTCTTT
CDR3aa: CASSLDLAWAFF

len: 14
j_gene: TRBJ1-1
d_gene: TRBD1
v_gene: TRBV11-2
abundance: once
CDR3nt: TGTGCCAGCAGCTTCGTCGAGGGGGCGACTGAAGCTTTCTTT
CDR3aa: CASSFVEGATEAFF

len: 14
j_gene: TRBJ1-1
d_gene: TRBD1
v_gene: TRBV6-1
abundance: .
CDR3nt: TGTGCCAGCCGGGACAGGGGGCGAGACACTGAAGCTTTCTTT
CDR3aa: CASRDRGRDTEAFF

len: 13
j_gene: TRBJ1-2
d_gene: TRBD1
v_gene: TRBV6-5
abundance: .
CDR3nt: TGTGCCAGCAGAGGGACAGGCGTTAGCGGCTACACCTTC
CDR3aa: CASRGTGVSGYTF

len: 14
j_gene: TRBJ2-4
d_gene: .
v_gene: TRBV11-2
abundance: .
CDR3nt: TGTGCCAGCAGCTTAGTGGCAGACGGGAACATTCAGTACTTC
CDR3aa: CASSLVADGNIQYF

len: 16
j_gene: TRBJ2-7
d_gene: .
v_gene: TRBV27
abundance: .
CDR3nt: TGTGCCAGCAGTTTATCGGACCAGGGCGTCGGATACGAGCAGTACTTC
CDR3aa: CASSLSDQGVGYEQYF

len: 12
j_gene: TRBJ2-1
d_gene: .
v_gene: TRBV13
abundance: .
CDR3nt: TGTGCCAGCAGCTTAATGGGTGATGAGCAGTTCTTC
CDR3aa: CASSLMGDEQFF

len: 17
j_gene: TRBJ2-3
d_gene: TRBD1
v_gene: TRBV12-5
abundance: .
CDR3nt: TGTGCTAGTGGTTTGGTAGATCGGGACAGGGGCGCAGATACGCAGTATTTT
CDR3aa: CASGLVDRDRGADTQYF